What follows describes a single T cell receptor (beta chain). Its cognate antigen is unknown. This record comes from a study of T cell responses to AZD1222 COVID-19 vaccine. Study-level information: Pooling of second doses given at about 4 or about 12 weeks was done.

TCRdb's copy holds only in-frame clones and misses some; the assay was immunoSEQ multiplex PCR. Among over 55,000 clones listed, 84% were seen once. CDR3 length equals 13 residues. V shed 5 bases and J shed 2 bases, with 7 bases lying between them. Study conclusions and caveats: Spike-specific TCR breadth and depth both grew after two AZD1222 doses.

This sequence originates from an adult in good health. The sequenced sample was peripheral blood, obtained on day 0 of AZD1222 vaccination. The genes are TRBV12-3 or TRBV12-4 and TRBJ1-5; unclear D gene. CDR3 sequence: CASSPRGNQPQHF. CDR3 sequence (DNA): TGTGCCAGCAGTCCTAGGGGCAATCAGCCCCAGCATTTT.